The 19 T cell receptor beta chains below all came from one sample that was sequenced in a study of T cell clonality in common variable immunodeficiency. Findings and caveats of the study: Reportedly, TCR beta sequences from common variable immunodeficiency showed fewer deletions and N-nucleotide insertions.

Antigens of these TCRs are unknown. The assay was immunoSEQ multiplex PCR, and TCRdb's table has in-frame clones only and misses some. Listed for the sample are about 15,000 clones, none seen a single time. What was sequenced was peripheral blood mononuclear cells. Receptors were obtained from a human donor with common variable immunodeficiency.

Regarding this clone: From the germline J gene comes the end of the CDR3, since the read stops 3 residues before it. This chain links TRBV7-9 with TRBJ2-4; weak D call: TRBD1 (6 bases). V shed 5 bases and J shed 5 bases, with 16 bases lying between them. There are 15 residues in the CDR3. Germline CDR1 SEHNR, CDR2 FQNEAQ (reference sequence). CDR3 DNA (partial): TGTGCCAGCAGCGAGAACCAGGGGAATCAAAACATT. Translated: CASSENQGNQNI. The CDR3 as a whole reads CASSENQGNQNIQYF.

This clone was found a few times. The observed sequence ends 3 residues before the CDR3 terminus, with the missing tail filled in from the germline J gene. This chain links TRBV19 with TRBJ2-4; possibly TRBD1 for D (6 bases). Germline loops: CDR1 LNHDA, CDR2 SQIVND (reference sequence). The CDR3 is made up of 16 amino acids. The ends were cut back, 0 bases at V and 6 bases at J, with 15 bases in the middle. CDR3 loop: CASSIEPTGFRNIQYF. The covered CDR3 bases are TGTGCCAGTAGTATAGAACCAACAGGGTTTAGAAACATT.

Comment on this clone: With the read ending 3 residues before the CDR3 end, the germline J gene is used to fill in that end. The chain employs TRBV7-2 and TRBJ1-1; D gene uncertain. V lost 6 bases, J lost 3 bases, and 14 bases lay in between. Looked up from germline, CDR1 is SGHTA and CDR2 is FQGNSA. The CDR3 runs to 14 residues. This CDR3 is CASSPNAYDTEAFF. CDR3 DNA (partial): TGTGCCAGCAGTCCGAACGCGTACGACACTGAA.

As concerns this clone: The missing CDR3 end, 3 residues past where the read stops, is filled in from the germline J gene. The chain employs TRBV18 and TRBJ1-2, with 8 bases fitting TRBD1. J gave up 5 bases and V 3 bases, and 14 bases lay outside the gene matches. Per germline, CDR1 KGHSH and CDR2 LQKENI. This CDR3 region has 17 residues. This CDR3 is CASSPPSSGQASYGYTF. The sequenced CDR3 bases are TGTGCCAGCTCACCTCCGAGTTCGGGACAGGCGTCATATGGC.

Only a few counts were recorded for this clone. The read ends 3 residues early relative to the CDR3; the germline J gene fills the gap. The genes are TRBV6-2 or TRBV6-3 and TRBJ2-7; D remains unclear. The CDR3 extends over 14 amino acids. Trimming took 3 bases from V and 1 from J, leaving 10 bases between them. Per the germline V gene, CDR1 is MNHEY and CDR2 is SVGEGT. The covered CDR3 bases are TGTGCCAGCAGTTATACCCAGGTTTCCTACGAG. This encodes CASSYTQVSYE. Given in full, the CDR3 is CASSYTQVSYEQYF.

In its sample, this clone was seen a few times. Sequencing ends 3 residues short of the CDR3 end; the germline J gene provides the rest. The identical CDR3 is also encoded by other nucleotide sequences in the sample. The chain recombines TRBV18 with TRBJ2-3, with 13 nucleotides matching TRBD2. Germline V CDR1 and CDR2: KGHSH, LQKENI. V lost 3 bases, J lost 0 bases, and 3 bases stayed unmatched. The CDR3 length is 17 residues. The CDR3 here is CASSPGLAGPSTDTQYF. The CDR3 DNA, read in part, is TGTGCCAGCTCACCGGGACTAGCGGGGCCGAGCACAGATACG.

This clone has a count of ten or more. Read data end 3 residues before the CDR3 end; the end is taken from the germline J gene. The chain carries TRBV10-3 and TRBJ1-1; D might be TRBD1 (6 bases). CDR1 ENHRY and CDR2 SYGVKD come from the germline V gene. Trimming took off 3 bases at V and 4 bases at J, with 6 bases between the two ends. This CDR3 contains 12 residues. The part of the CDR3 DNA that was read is TGTGCCATCAGTGACAGGGGCACTGAA. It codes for CAISDRGTE. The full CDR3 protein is CAISDRGTEAFF.

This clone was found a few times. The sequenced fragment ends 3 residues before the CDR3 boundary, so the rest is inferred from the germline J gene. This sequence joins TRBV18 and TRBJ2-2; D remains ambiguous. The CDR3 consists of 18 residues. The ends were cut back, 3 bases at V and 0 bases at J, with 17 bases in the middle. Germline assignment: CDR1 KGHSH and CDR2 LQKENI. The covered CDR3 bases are TGTGCCAGCTCACCCAGGAGTCTCTCTATCGCGAACACCGGGGAG. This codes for CASSPRSLSIANTGE. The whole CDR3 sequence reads CASSPRSLSIANTGELFF.

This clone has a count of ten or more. The part of the CDR3 DNA that was read is TGCAGCGGTACGACTAGCGGGGGGCAGACC. Its translation is CSGTTSGGQT. The whole CDR3 protein reads CSGTTSGGQTQYF. This chain links TRBV29-1 with TRBJ2-5, with 13 bases that match TRBD2. The sequence runs out 3 residues before the end of the CDR3; the remainder is reconstructed from the germline J gene. This CDR3 region has 13 residues. With V trimmed by 7 bases and J by 6 bases, 5 bases remained unmatched. CDR1 SQVTM and CDR2 ANQGSEA come from the germline V gene.

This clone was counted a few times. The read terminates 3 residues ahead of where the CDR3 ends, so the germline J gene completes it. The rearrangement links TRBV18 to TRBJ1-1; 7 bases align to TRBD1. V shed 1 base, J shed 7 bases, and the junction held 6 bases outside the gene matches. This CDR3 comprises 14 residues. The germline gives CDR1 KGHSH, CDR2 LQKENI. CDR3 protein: CASSPQGQLHEAFF. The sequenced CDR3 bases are TGTGCCAGCTCACCACAGGGACAGCTTCATGAA.

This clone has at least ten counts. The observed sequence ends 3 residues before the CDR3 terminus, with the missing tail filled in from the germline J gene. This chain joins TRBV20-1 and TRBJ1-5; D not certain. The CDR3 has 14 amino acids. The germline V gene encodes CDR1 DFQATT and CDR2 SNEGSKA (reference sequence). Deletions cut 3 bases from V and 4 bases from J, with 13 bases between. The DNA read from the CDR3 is TGCAGTGCTAGTCGCGGGGATCTGAATCAGCCC. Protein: CSASRGDLNQP. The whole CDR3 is CSASRGDLNQPQHF.

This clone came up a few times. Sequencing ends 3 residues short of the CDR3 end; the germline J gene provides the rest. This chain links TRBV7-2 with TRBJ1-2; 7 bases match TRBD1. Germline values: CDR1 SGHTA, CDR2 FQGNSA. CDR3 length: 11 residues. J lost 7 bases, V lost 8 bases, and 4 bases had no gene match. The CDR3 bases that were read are TGTGCCAGCGGAAACAGGGGTGGC. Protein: CASGNRGG. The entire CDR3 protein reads CASGNRGGYTF.

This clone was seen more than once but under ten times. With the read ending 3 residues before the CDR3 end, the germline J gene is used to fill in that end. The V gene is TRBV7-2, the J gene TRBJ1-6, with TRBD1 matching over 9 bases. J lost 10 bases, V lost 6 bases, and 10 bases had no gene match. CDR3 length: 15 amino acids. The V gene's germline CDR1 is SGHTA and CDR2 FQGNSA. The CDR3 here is CASRIDRGVSSPLHF. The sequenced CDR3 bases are TGTGCCAGCAGGATAGACAGGGGGGTGAGCTCACCC.

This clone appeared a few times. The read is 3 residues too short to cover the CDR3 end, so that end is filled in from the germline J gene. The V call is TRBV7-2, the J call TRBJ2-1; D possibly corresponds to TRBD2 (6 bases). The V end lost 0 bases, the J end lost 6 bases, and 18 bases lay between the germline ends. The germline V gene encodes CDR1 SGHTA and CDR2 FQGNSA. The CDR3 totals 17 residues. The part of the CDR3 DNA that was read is TGTGCCAGCAGCTTAGCGCCGCTCGCGGGAAGAGGCAATGAG. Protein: CASSLAPLAGRGNE. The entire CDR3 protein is CASSLAPLAGRGNEQFF.

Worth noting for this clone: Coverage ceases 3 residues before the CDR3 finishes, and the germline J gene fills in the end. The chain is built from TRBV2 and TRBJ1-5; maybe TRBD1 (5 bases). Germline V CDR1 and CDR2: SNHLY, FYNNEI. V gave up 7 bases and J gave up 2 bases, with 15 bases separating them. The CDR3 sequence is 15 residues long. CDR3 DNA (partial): TGTGCCAGCACCCCCAACGGGGGGGGCAATCAGCCC. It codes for CASTPNGGGNQP. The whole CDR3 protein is CASTPNGGGNQPQHF. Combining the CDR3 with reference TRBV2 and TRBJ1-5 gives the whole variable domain EPEVTQTPSHQVTQMGQEVILRCVPISNHLYFYWYRQILGQKVEFLVSFYNNEISEKSEIFDDQFSVERPDGSNFTLKIRSTKLEDSAMYFCASTPNGGGNQPQHFGDGTRLSIL.

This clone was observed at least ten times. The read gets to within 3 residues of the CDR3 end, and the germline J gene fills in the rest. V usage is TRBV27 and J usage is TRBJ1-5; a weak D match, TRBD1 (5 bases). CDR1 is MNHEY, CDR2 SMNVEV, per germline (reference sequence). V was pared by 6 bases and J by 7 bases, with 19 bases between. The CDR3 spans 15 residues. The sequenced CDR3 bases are TGTGCCAGCAGCCGAGAGGGGTTAGGAAGCCAGCCC. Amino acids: CASSREGLGSQP. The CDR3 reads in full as CASSREGLGSQPQHF.

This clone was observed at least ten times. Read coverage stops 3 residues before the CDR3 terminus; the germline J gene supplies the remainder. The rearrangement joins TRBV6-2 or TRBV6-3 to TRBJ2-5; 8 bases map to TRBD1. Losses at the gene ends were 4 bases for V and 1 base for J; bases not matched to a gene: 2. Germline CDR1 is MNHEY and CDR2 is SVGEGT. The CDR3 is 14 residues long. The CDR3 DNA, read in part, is TGTGCCAGCAGTTGGACAGGGACCCAAGAGACC. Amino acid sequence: CASSWTGTQET. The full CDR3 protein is CASSWTGTQETQYF.

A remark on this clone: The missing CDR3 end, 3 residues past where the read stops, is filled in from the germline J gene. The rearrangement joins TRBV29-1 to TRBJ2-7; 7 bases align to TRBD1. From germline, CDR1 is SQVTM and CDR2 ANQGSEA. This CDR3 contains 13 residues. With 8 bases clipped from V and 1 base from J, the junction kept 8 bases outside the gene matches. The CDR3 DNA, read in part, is TGCAGCACCCGACGGGACAGTTCCTACGAG. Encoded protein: CSTRRDSSYE. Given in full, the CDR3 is CSTRRDSSYEQYF.

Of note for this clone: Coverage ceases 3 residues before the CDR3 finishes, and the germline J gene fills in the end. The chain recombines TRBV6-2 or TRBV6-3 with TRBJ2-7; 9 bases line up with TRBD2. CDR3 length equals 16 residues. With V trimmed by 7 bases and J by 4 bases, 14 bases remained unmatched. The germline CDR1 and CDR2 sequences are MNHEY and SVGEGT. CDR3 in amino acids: CASMPSIGTSSYEQYF. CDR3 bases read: TGTGCCAGCATGCCCTCCATCGGGACTAGCTCTTACGAG.